The clone carrying this T cell receptor beta chain was detected a few times. As yet, its antigen is unknown. The CDR3 is 13 amino acids. Per the germline V gene, CDR1 is SGHTA and CDR2 is FQGNSA. The ends were cut back, 5 bases at V and 4 bases at J, with 11 bases in the middle. The source of the sample is a study of T cell repertoires in cytomegalovirus infection. Broader study findings: Clonotype analysis showed dominance of the ex vivo response by HLA-C-restricted CMV-specific TCR beta clonotypes.

TCRdb redid the calling of the reads with MiXCR, one entry per CDR3 protein. The data hold about 360,000 distinct CDR3 sequences, with about 34% observed a single time. Sequences were derived from cultured PBMCs, sampled from culture after CMV antigen stimulation. The clonotype comes from a human donor in good health (CMV status not recorded). Some clones in this sample may be carry-over from other donors' samples. V is TRBV7-2 and J is TRBJ1-1; no clear D gene. The CDR3 here is CASSKTRSTEAFF. The CDR3 nucleotides are TGTGCCAGCAGCAAAACCCGCAGCACTGAAGCTTTCTTT.